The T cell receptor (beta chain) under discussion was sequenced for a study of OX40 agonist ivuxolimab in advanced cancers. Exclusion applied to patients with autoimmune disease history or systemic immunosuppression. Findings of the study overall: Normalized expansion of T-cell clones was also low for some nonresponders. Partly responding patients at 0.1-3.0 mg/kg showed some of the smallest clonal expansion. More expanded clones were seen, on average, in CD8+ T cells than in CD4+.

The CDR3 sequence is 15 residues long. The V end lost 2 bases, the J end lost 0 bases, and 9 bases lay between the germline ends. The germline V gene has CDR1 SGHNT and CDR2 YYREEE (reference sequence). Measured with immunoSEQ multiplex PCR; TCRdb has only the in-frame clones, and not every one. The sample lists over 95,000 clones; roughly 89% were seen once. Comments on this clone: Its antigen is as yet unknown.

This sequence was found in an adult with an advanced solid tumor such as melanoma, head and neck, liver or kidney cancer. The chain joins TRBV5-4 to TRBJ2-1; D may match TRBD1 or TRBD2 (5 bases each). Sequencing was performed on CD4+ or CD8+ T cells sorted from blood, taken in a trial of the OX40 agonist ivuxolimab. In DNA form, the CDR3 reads TGTGCCAGCAGCTTAAAGGGGAGCTCCTACAATGAGCAGTTCTTC. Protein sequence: CASSLKGSSYNEQFF.